This TCR beta chain was identified in a study of vaccination and CD4 T cells after COVID-19. The Oncomine TCR Beta short-read assay sequenced DNA from cultured CD4+ T cells. In TCRdb, the PCR reads were re-called with MiXCR into one record per CDR3 protein. This sample has 11,000 to 15,000 distinct CDR3 sequences, with approximately 55% found just once. Concerning this clonotype: Its antigen is not identified.

The CDR3 is made up of 13 amino acids. Trimming removed 0 bases at V and 7 bases at J, with 8 bases between. CDR1 is SGHNT and CDR2 is YYREEE in the germline V gene (reference sequence). Treatment reported: approximately 11-day PBMC culture with coronavirus spike peptide pools or control peptides (ViraFEST assay). The source of this sequence is a human donor who had recovered from COVID-19. The chain has TRBV5-4 and TRBJ2-1; D is possibly TRBD2 (6 bases). Material: CD4+ T cells from blood, cultured in vitro. The CDR3 loop is CASSLAAGNEQFF. In DNA, the CDR3 is TGTGCCAGCAGCTTGGCCGCGGGGAATGAGCAGTTCTTC. Filled out from reference TRBV5-4 and TRBJ2-1, the complete variable domain reads ETGVTQSPTHLIKTRGQQVTLRCSSQSGHNTVSWYQQALGQGPQFIFQYYREEENGRGNFPPRFSGLQFPNYSSELNVNALELDDSALYLCASSLAAGNEQFFGPGTRLTVL.